The 9 T cell receptor beta chains given below trace back to one sample, sequenced in a study of CD4 T cells in relation to SARS-CoV-2 and coronaviruses. Unexposed donor CD4+ T cells date from about 2011-2018, before the COVID-19 pandemic. Isolation of CD4+ T cells took place after approximately eleven days in culture. Antigens of these TCRs are unknown. The protocol was immunoSEQ multiplex PCR, while the TCRdb copy is restricted to in-frame clones and leaves out a portion. The table lists 25,000 to 35,000 clones, 76% of them singletons. Sequencing input: CD4+ T cells from PBMCs, cultured in vitro. The origin of the receptors is a human donor in good health.

The J gene is TRBJ2-5, the V gene TRBV2, with TRBD1 identical over 8 bases. Germline CDR1 is SNHLY and CDR2 is FYNNEI. Trimming took 4 bases from V and 5 from J; bases not matched to a gene: 6. This CDR3 comprises 14 residues. The DNA for the CDR3 is TGTGCCAGCAGTGGGGGACAGGTTGTCGAGACCCAGTACTTC. Its translation: CASSGGQVVETQYF.

The rearrangement links TRBV30 to TRBJ1-5; possible D gene TRBD1, 5 bases. The CDR3 length is 13 residues. CDR1 is GTSNPN and CDR2 is SVGIG in the germline V gene (reference sequence). V lost 1 base and J lost 8, with 12 bases in between. CDR3 nucleotides: TGTGCCTGGAGTGCCCTGGGGGGGGAGCCCCAGCATTTT. Protein: CAWSALGGEPQHF. Combining the CDR3 with reference TRBV30 and TRBJ1-5 gives the whole variable domain SQTIHQWPATLVQPVGSPLSLECTVEGTSNPNLYWYRQAAGRGLQLLFYSVGIGQISSEVPQNLSASRPQDRQFILSSKKLLLSDSGFYLCAWSALGGEPQHFGDGTRLSIL.

The J gene is TRBJ2-1, the V gene TRBV3-1 (or the pseudogene TRBV3-2), with D hard to call. Trimming took off 8 bases at V and 4 bases at J, with 12 bases between the two ends. Germline values: CDR1 LGHDT, CDR2 YNNKEL (reference sequence). The length of the CDR3 is 13 residues. CDR3 region: CASQTYGYNEQFF. As DNA, the CDR3 is TGTGCCAGCCAAACCTACGGGTACAATGAGCAGTTCTTC.

This rearrangement joins TRBV7-2 to TRBJ2-1; 8 nucleotides agree with TRBD2. Germline V gene data show CDR1 as SGHTA and CDR2 as FQGNSA. Germline trimming cut 1 base from V and 5 bases from J; bases unmatched to any gene: 10. CDR3 length: 17 amino acids. In DNA, the CDR3 is TGTGCCAGCAGCTTAGTGGAGCGGGGGAGGACTCACAATGAGCAGTTCTTC. It encodes CASSLVERGRTHNEQFF.

The J gene is TRBJ2-7, the V gene TRBV27; 7 bases agree with TRBD1. The CDR3 has 15 amino acids. Trimming removed 5 bases from V and 2 bases from J; junction bases left unmatched: 9. CDR1 and CDR2 from the germline V gene are MNHEY and SMNVEV (reference sequence). The CDR3 is CASSRSGGAPYEQYF. CDR3 in DNA: TGTGCCAGCAGTCGCTCAGGGGGAGCCCCCTACGAGCAGTACTTC.

J is TRBJ2-1 and V is TRBV27, with D hard to call. The V and J ends lost 5 bases and 5 bases respectively, with 13 bases between them. CDR3 length equals 14 residues. Germline V lookup: CDR1 MNHEY, CDR2 SMNVEV (reference sequence). The chain's CDR3 is CASSPSTRNNEQFF. DNA for the CDR3: TGTGCCAGCAGTCCGTCGACCCGGAACAATGAGCAGTTCTTC.

This chain connects TRBV27 to TRBJ2-1; 12 bases are shared with TRBD2. Germline CDR1 and CDR2: MNHEY and SMNVEV (reference sequence). The CDR3 is 12 amino acids. CDR3 nucleotides: TGTGTGACTAGCGGGAGTTGGAATGAGCAGTTCTTC. Its protein is CVTSGSWNEQFF.

The rearrangement links TRBV6-5 to TRBJ2-2, with TRBD2 matching over 11 bases. Trimming at V came to 7 bases and at J to 2 bases, leaving 3 bases not matched to a gene. The CDR3 spans 15 residues. Germline V gene data show CDR1 as MNHEY and CDR2 as SVGAGI. In DNA form, the CDR3 reads TGTGCCAGCACACTAGCGGGGGCCAACACCGGGGAGCTGTTTTTT. It codes for CASTLAGANTGELFF.

The chain carries TRBV11-2 and TRBJ2-5; D is unresolved. CDR1 and CDR2 from the germline V gene are SGHAT and FQNNGV. V dropped 5 bases and J dropped 7 bases, with 11 bases sitting between them. This CDR3 has 12 amino acids. CDR3 in amino acids: CASSDQYGTQYF. The CDR3 bases are TGTGCCAGCAGCGACCAATACGGGACCCAGTACTTC.